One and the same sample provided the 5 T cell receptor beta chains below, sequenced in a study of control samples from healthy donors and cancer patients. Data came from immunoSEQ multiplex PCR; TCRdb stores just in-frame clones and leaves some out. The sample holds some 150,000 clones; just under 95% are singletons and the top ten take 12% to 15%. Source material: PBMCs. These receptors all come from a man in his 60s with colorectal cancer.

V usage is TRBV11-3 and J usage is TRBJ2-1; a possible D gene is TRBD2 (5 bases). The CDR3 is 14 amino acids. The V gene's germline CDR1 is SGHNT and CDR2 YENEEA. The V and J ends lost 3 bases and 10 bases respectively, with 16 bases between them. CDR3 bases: TGTGCCAGCAGCTTTGAAACCGGGATAGAAGAGCAGTTCTTC. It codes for CASSFETGIEEQFF.

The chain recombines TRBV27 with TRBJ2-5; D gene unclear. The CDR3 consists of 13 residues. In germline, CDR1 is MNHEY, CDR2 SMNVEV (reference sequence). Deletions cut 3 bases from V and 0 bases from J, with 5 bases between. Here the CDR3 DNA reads TGTGCCAGCAGTTTGACATACCAAGAGACCCAGTACTTC. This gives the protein CASSLTYQETQYF.

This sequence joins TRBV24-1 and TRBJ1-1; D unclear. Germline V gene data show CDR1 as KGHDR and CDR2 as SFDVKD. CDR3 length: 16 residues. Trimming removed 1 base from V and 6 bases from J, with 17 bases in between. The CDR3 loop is CATSDLGRTTNSEAFF. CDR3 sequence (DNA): TGTGCCACCAGTGATTTAGGGAGAACAACAAACTCTGAAGCTTTCTTT.

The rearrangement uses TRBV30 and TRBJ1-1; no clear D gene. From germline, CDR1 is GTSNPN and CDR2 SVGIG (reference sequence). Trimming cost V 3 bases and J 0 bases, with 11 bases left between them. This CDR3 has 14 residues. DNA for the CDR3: TGTGCCTGGAGCCTGGGATGGCTGAACACTGAAGCTTTCTTT. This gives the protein CAWSLGWLNTEAFF.

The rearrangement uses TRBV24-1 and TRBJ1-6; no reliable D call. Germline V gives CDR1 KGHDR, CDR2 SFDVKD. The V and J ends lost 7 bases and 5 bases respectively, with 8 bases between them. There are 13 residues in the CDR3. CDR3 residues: CATRGRDNSPLHF. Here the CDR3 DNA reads TGTGCCACCAGGGGGAGGGATAATTCACCCCTCCACTTT.